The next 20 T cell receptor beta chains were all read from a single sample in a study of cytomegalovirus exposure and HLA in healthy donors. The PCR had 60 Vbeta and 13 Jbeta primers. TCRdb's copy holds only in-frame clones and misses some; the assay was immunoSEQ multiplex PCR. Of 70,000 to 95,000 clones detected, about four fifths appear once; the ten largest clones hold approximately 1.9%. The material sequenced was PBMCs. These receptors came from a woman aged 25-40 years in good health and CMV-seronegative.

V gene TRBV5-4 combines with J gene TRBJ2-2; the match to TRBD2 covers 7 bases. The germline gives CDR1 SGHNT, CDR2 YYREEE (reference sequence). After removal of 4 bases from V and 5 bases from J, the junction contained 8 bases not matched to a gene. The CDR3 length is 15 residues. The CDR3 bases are TGTGCCAGCAGCACTGAGCGGGAAGGGACCGGGGAGCTGTTTTTT. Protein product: CASSTEREGTGELFF.

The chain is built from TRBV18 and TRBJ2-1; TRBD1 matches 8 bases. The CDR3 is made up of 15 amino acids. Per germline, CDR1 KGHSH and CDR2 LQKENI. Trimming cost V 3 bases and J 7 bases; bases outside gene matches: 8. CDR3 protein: CASSPPGQVWNEQFF. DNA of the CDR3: TGTGCCAGCTCACCGCCGGGACAGGTTTGGAATGAGCAGTTCTTC.

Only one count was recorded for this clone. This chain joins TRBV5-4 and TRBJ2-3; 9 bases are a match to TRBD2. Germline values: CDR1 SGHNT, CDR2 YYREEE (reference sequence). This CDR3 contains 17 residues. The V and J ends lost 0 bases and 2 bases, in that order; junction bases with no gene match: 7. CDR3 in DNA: TGTGCCAGCAGCTTGGACCCAGCGGGAGGTACCACAGATACGCAGTATTTT. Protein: CASSLDPAGGTTDTQYF.

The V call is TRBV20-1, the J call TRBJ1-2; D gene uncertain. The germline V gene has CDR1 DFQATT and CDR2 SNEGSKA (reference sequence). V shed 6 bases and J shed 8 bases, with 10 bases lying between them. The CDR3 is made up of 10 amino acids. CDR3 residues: CSAADTGYTF. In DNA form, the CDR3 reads TGCAGTGCGGCCGACACAGGCTACACCTTC.

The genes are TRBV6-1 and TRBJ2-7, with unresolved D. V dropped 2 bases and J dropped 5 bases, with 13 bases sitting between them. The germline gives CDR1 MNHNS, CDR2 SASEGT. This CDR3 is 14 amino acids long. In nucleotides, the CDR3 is TGTGCCAGCAGTGAAAGGTCAGGATGGGACGAGCAGTACTTC. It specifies CASSERSGWDEQYF.

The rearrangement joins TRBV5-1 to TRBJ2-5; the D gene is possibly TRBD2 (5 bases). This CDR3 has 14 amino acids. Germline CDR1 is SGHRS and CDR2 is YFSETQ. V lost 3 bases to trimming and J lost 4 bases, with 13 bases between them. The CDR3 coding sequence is TGCGCCAGCAGCTCTCGGGAATTTGGAGAGACCCAGTACTTC. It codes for CASSSREFGETQYF.

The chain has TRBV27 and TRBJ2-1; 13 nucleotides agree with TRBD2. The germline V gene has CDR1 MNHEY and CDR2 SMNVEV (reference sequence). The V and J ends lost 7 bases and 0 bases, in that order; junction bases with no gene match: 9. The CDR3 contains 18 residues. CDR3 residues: CASTRLAGGLSSYNEQFF. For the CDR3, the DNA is TGTGCCAGCACCAGACTAGCGGGAGGCCTTAGCTCCTACAATGAGCAGTTCTTC.

For the CDR3, the DNA is TGTGCCAGCAGCGCTACTAGCGGGAGGATCACAGATACGCAGTATTTT. Its translation: CASSATSGRITDTQYF. This chain joins TRBV7-9 and TRBJ2-3, with 12 bases matching TRBD2. The V gene end was trimmed by 5 bases and the J gene end by 2 bases; junction bases not matched to a gene: 5. The V gene's germline CDR1 is SEHNR and CDR2 FQNEAQ (reference sequence). This CDR3 has 16 residues.

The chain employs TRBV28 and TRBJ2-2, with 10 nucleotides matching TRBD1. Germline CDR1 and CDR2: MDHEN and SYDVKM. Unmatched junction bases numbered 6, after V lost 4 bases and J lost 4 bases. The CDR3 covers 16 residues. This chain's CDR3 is CASSSPGQGLTGELFF. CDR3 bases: TGTGCCAGCAGTTCCCCGGGACAGGGGCTCACCGGGGAGCTGTTTTTT.

The CDR3 protein is CASSLAGINEKLFF. The CDR3 DNA reads TGTGCCAGCAGTTTAGCCGGGATTAATGAAAAACTGTTTTTT. The chain recombines TRBV28 with TRBJ1-4; the D is unclear. The CDR3 length is 14 residues. The germline V gene encodes CDR1 MDHEN and CDR2 SYDVKM. V was trimmed by 2 bases and J by 4 bases, leaving 8 bases between them. Using reference TRBV28 and TRBJ1-4 for the parts outside the CDR3, the full variable domain is DVKVTQSSRYLVKRTGEKVFLECVQDMDHENMFWYRQDPGLGLRLIYFSYDVKMKEKGDIPEGYSVSREKKERFSLILESASTNQTSMYLCASSLAGINEKLFFGSGTQLSVL.

CDR3 amino acids: CASSILDTVGRDTQYF. The CDR3 region has the DNA TGTGCCAGTAGTATTTTAGACACAGTTGGTAGAGATACGCAGTATTTT. The rearrangement uses TRBV19 and TRBJ2-3; D remains unclear. Germline values: CDR1 LNHDA, CDR2 SQIVND (reference sequence). The ends were cut back, 3 bases at V and 5 bases at J, with 18 bases in the middle. CDR3 length equals 16 residues.

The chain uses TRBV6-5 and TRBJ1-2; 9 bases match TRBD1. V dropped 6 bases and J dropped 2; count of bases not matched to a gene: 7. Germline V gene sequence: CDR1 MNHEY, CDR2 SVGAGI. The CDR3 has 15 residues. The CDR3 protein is CASRAGTGMNYGYTF. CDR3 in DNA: TGTGCCAGCAGGGCCGGGACAGGGATGAACTATGGCTACACCTTC.

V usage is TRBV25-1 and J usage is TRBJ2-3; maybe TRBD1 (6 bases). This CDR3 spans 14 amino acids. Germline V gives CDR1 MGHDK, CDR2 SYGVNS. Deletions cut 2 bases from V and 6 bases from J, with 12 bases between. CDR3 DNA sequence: TGTGCCAGCAGTGAACGCCTGACAGGCGATACGCAGTATTTT. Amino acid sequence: CASSERLTGDTQYF.

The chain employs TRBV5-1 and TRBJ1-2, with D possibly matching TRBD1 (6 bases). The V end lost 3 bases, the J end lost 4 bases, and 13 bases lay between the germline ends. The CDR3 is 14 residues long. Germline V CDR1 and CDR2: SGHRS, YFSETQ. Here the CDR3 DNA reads TGCGCCAGCAGCTACCAACAGGGCACCTATGGCTACACCTTC. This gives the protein CASSYQQGTYGYTF.

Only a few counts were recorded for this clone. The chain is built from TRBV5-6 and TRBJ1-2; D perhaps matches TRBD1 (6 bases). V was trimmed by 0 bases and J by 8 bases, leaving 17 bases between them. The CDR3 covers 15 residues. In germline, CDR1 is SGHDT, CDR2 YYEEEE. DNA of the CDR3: TGTGCCAGCAGCTTGGCCGGGGGGACATCTCGCGGCTACACCTTC. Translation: CASSLAGGTSRGYTF.

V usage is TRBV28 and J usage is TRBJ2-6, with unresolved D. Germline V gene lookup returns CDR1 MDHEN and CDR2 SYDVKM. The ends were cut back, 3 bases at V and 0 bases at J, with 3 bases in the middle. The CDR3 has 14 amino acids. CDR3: CASSLRSGANVLTF. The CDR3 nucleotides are TGTGCCAGCAGTTTGCGCTCTGGGGCCAACGTCCTGACTTTC.

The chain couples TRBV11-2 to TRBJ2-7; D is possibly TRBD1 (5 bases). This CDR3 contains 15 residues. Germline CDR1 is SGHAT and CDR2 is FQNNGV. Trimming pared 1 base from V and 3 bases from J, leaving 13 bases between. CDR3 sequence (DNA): TGTGCCAGCAGCTTAGTGTCCGCGCAGGGCTACGAGCAGTACTTC. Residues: CASSLVSAQGYEQYF.

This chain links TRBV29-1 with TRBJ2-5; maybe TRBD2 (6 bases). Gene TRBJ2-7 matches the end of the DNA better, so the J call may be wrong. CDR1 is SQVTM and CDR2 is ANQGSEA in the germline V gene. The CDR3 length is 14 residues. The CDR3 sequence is CSVRTGVGGDEQYF. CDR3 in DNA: TGCAGCGTTAGGACCGGTGTGGGAGGCGACGAGCAGTACTTC.

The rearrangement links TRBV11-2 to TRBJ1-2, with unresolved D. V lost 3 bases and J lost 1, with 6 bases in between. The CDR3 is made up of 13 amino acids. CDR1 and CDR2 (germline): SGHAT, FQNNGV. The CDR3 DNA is TGTGCCAGCAGCTTTGACTTTAACTATGGCTACACCTTC. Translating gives CASSFDFNYGYTF.

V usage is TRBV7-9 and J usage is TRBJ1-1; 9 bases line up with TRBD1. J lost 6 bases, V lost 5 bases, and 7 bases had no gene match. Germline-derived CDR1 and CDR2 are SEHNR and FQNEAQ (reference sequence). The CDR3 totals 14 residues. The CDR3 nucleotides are TGTGCCAGCAGCAGGGGACAGGGTGGTTCTGAAGCTTTCTTT. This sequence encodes CASSRGQGGSEAFF.